This T cell receptor beta chain was observed in a study of T cell responses to AZD1222 COVID-19 vaccine. Findings and limits, study-wide: Increased Spike-specific TCR breadth and depth were observed after two AZD1222 doses.

Method: immunoSEQ multiplex PCR; TCRdb's copy keeps in-frame clones and lacks some. The table has some 130,000 clones, roughly 80% seen once. Notes on this clone: The antigen is undetermined.

There are 11 residues in the CDR3. Germline loops: CDR1 MNHEY, CDR2 SVGAGI. The V and J ends lost 8 bases and 8 bases respectively, with 12 bases between them. Here the sequenced sample was peripheral blood, taken on day 0 of AZD1222 vaccination. This sequence originates from an adult in good health. This chain connects TRBV6-5 to TRBJ1-2; D call uncertain. The CDR3 nucleotides read TGTGCCAGCGCTAAGGTCGGGGGCTACACCTTC. It encodes CASAKVGGYTF.